This T cell receptor beta chain was identified during a study of control samples from healthy donors and cancer patients. Clones were read by immunoSEQ multiplex PCR, and TCRdb kept only the in-frame ones, dropping some. The table records under 150,000 clones, approximately 91% of them present only once. This TCR was recovered from a woman aged 30 to 39 in good health. The sequenced material came from blood.

The CDR3 DNA follows: TGTGCCAGCAGCCAAGCCGTGGCTAGCGGGAGCTATGAGCAGTTCTTC. Protein sequence: CASSQAVASGSYEQFF. V usage is TRBV4-2 and J usage is TRBJ2-1; 10 positions match TRBD2. Germline assignment: CDR1 LGHNA and CDR2 YNFKEQ. The V gene end was trimmed by 1 base and the J gene end by 8 bases; junction bases not matched to a gene: 8. The CDR3 consists of 16 residues.